The sequence of this TCR beta chain was determined in a study of Ad26.COV2.S vaccination and SARS-CoV-2 variants. Sequencing was performed with immunoSEQ multiplex PCR; in TCRdb, only in-frame clones are kept and a portion is missing. The repertoire has a few hundred thousand clones, over 75% of them found once; the top ten carry about 1.9%. This sample's treatment: 15 to 20 received Ad26.COV2.S at low or high dose, single or two shots; 5 received placebo; per-sample allocation not given. Specimen acquisition occurred on day 63 following the initial vaccine or placebo injection. Wuhan-strain spike was delivered by a replication-incompetent Ad26 vector. V was trimmed by 8 bases and J by 2 bases, leaving 9 bases between them. The length of the CDR3 is 12 residues. Germline V CDR1 and CDR2: MDHEN, SYDVKM.

The chain links TRBV28 to TRBJ1-2; TRBD1 is a possible D gene (5 bases). The clonotype was recovered from a person aged 18-60 years who received the Ad26.COV2.S COVID-19 vaccine or a placebo. The material was peripheral blood, obtained in a trial of Ad26.COV2.S vaccine versus placebo. The CDR3 DNA reads as TGTGCCAGCGGGGCCCACAACTATGGCTACACCTTC. This translates into CASGAHNYGYTF.